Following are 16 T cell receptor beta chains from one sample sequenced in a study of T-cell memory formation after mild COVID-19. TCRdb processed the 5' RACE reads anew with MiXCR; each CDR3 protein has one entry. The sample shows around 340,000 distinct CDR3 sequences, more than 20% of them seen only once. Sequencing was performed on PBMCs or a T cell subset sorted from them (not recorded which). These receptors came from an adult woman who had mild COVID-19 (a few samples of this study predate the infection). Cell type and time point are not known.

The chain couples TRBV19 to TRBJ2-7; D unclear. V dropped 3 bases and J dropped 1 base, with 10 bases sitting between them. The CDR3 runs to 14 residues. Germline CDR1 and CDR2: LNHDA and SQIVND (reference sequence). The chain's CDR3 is CASSMGARSYEQYF. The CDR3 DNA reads TGTGCCAGTAGTATGGGCGCTAGGTCCTACGAGCAGTACTTC. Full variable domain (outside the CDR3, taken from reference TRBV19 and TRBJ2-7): DGGITQSPKYLFRKEGQNVTLSCEQNLNHDAMYWYRQDPGQGLRLIYYSQIVNDFQKGDIAEGYSVSREKKESFPLTVTSAQKNPTAFYLCASSMGARSYEQYFGPGTRLTVT.

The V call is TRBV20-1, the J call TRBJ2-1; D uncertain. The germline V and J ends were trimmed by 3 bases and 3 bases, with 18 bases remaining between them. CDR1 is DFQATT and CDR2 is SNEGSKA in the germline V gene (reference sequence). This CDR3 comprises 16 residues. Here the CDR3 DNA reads TGCAGTGCTAGCGATTTAGACTTTAACCACTACAATGAGCAGTTCTTC. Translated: CSASDLDFNHYNEQFF.

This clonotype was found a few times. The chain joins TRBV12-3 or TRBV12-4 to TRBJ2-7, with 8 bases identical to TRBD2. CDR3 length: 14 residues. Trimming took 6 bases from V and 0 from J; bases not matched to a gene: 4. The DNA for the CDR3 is TGTGCCAGCAGCCGGGGGGGCCACTCCTACGAGCAGTACTTC. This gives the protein CASSRGGHSYEQYF.

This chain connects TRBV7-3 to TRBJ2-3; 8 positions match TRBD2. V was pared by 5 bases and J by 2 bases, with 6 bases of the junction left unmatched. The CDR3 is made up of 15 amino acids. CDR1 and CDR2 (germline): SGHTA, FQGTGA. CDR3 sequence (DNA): TGTGCCAGCAGCGAAACTAGCGGTCCCACAGATACGCAGTATTTT. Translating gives CASSETSGPTDTQYF.

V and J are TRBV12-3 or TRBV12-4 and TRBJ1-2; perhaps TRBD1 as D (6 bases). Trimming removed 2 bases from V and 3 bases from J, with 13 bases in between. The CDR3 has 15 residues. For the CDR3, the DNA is TGTGCCAGCAGTTTAAATGACAGGTCGGACTATGGCTACACCTTC. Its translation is CASSLNDRSDYGYTF.

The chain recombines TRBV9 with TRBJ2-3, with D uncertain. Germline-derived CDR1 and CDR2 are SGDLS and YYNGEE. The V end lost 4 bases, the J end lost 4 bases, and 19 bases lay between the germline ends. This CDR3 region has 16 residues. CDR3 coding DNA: TGTGCCAGCAGCCTGCGCGACTTCAGTTGGCCAGATACGCAGTATTTT. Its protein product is CASSLRDFSWPDTQYF. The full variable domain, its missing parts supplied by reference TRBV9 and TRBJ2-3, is DSGVTQTPKHLITATGQRVTLRCSPRSGDLSVYWYQQSLDQGLQFLIQYYNGEERAKGNILERFSAQQFPDLHSELNLSSLELGDSALYFCASSLRDFSWPDTQYFGPGTRLTVL.

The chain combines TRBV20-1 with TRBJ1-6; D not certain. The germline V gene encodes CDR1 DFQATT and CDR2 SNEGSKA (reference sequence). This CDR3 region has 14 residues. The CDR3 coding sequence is TGCACCGCCAGCTTGGGGTCCTATAATTCACCCCTCCACTTT. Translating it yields CTASLGSYNSPLHF.

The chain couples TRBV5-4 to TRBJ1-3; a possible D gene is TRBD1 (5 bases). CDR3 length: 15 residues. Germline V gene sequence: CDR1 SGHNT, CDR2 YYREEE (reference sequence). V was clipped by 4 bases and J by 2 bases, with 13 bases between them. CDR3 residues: CASSGGGMAGNTIYF. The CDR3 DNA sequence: TGTGCCAGCAGCGGCGGGGGAATGGCTGGAAACACCATATATTTT.

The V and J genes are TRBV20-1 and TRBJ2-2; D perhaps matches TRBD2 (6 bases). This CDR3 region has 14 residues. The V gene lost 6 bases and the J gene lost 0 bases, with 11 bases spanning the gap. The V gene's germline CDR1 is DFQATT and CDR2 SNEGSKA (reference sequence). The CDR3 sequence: CSAHGRPNTGELFF. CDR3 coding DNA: TGCAGTGCACACGGGAGACCGAACACCGGGGAGCTGTTTTTT.

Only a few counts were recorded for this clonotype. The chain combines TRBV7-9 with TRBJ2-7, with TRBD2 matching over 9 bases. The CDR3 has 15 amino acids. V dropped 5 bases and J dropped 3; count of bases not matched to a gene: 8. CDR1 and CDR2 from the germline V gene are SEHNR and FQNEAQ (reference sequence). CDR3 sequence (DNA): TGTGCCAGCAGCCCGGGACTAGCCTCCTTCTACGAGCAGTACTTC. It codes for CASSPGLASFYEQYF.

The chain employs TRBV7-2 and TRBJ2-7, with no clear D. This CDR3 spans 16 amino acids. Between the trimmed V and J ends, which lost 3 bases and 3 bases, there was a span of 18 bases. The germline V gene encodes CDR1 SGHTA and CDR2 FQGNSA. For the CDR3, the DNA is TGTGCCAGCAGCTTCCCGCCGCGTAGAGGATACTACGAGCAGTACTTC. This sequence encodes CASSFPPRRGYYEQYF.

CDR3 loop: CASSLGGPQLTDTQYF. The CDR3 bases are TGCGCCAGCAGCTTAGGGGGACCTCAACTCACAGATACGCAGTATTTT. The chain links TRBV5-1 to TRBJ2-3; D may be TRBD1 (6 bases). Per germline, CDR1 SGHRS and CDR2 YFSETQ. The V end was cut by 2 bases, the J end by 2 bases, with 15 bases between. The CDR3 contains 16 residues.

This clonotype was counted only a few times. This CDR3 is CSASRDTGELFF. CDR3 DNA sequence: TGCAGCGCCTCCAGGGATACCGGGGAGCTGTTTTTT. The rearrangement links TRBV29-1 to TRBJ2-2; the D gene is possibly TRBD1 (5 bases). The CDR3 has 12 amino acids. CDR1 is SQVTM, CDR2 ANQGSEA, per germline. V shed 7 bases and J shed 5 bases, with 11 bases lying between them.

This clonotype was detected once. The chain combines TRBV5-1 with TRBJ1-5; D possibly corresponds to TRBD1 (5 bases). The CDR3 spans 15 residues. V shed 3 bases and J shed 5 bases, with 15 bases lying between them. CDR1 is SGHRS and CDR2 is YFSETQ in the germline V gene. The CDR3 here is CASSSTGHQDQPQHF. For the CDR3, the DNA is TGCGCCAGCAGCTCTACTGGACACCAAGATCAGCCCCAGCATTTT.

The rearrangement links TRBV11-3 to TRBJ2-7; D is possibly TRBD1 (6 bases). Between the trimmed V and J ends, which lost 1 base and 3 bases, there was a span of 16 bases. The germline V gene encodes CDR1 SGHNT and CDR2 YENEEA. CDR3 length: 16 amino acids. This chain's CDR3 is CASSLGASARGYEQYF. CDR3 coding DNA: TGTGCCAGCAGCTTAGGGGCATCGGCCAGGGGCTACGAGCAGTACTTC. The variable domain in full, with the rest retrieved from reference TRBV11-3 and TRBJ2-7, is EAGVVQSPRYKIIEKKQPVAFWCNPISGHNTLYWYLQNLGQGPELLIRYENEEAVDDSQLPKDRFSAERLKGVDSTLKIQPAELGDSAVYLCASSLGASARGYEQYFGPGTRLTVT.

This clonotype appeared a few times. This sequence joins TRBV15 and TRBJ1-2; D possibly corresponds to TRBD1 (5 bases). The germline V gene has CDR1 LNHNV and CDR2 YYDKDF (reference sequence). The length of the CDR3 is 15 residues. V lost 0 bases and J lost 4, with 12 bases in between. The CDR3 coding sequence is TGTGCCACCAGCAGAGATTCCCGTACAGGCTATGGCTACACCTTC. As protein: CATSRDSRTGYGYTF. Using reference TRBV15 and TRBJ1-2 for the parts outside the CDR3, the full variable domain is DAMVIQNPRYQVTQFGKPVTLSCSQTLNHNVMYWYQQKSSQAPKLLFHYYDKDFNNEADTPDNFQSRRPNTSFCFLDIRSPGLGDTAMYLCATSRDSRTGYGYTFGSGTRLTVV.